One T cell receptor (beta chain) is described in this entry. This sample stems from a study of T cell changes during pregnancy in multiple sclerosis. Assay: immunoSEQ multiplex PCR; the TCRdb copy retains only in-frame clones and omits some. The sample contains tens of thousands of clones, roughly nine tenths of which appear only once. In germline, CDR1 is MRHNA, CDR2 SNTAGT. The CDR3 sequence is 13 residues long. Trimming stripped 7 bases from V and 14 bases from J, with 22 bases between. The rearrangement uses TRBV6-4 and TRBJ2-3, with TRBD2 as a possible D gene (8 bases). The TCR sequence derives from a female donor in good health, enrolled as a control in a pregnancy study. Specimen: peripheral blood, collected after pregnancy. In DNA form, the CDR3 reads TGTGCCAGCACCCCCGGGGGGGGACAGATAATGTATTTT. Amino acids: CASTPGGGQIMYF.